Listed below are T cell receptor beta chains from one sample, sequenced in a study of blood T cell repertoires in COVID-19. TCRdb keeps only in-frame clones here, not all; method: immunoSEQ multiplex PCR. The sample lists 350,000 to 500,000 clones, roughly 90% occurring once. The sequenced sample was peripheral blood. The receptors originated from a man aged 18 to 35 with COVID-19, enrolled during active disease. Each CDR3 is given with its conserved first and last residue. D genes are given only for firm matches. For some rows the clone size is stated as once, few or many, or as a class when expanded; others skip it.

CDR3 protein | CDR3 DNA | D gene | J gene | V gene | clone size
CASSLSAGWDEKLFF | TGCGCCAGCAGCTTGTCCGCAGGCTGGGATGAAAAACTGTTTTTT | . | TRBJ1-4 | TRBV5-1 | .
CASRGGRGGLETQYF | TGCGCCAGCAGGGGAGGAAGGGGAGGCTTGGAGACCCAGTACTTC | . | TRBJ2-5 | TRBV5-1 | .
CASSGPGQPQHF | TGTGCCAGCAGTGGGCCAGGTCAGCCCCAGCATTTT | . | TRBJ1-5 | TRBV2 | few
CASSYQAGAADTQYF | TGTGCCAGCAGCTACCAGGCAGGGGCAGCAGATACGCAGTATTTT | . | TRBJ2-3 | TRBV3-1/TRBV3-2 | .
CASSQEAGGGGQRQETQYF | TGCGCCAGCAGCCAAGAAGCCGGAGGTGGGGGACAGCGGCAAGAGACCCAGTACTTC | TRBD1 | TRBJ2-5 | TRBV4-1 | .
CASSDTLSSYNEQFF | TGTGCCAGCAGCGATACTTTAAGCTCCTACAATGAGCAGTTCTTC | . | TRBJ2-1 | TRBV7-9 | .
CASSRGLAGVGGELFF | TGTGCCAGCAGTAGAGGACTAGCGGGTGTGGGCGGGGAGCTGTTTTTT | TRBD2 | TRBJ2-2 | TRBV6-2/TRBV6-3 | .
CASSLTGELFF | TGTGCCAGCAGCTTAACTGGGGAGCTGTTTTTT | . | TRBJ2-2 | TRBV11-3 | .
CASSPGTGQYGYTF | TGCGCCAGCAGCCCCGGGACAGGGCAGTATGGCTACACCTTC | TRBD1 | TRBJ1-2 | TRBV5-1 | .
CAWREDPESYEQYF | TGTGCGTGGCGGGAAGACCCCGAGTCCTACGAGCAGTACTTC | . | TRBJ2-7 | TRBV27 | .
CASGGRDYEQYF | TGTGCCAGCGGGGGCAGGGACTACGAGCAGTACTTC | . | TRBJ2-7 | TRBV2 | .
CASASGRAGYEQYF | TGTGCCAGCGCTAGCGGGAGGGCCGGCTACGAGCAGTACTTC | TRBD2 | TRBJ2-7 | TRBV6-6 | .
CASSETQEAYEQYF | TGTGCCAGCAGTGAAACCCAGGAGGCCTACGAGCAGTACTTC | . | TRBJ2-7 | TRBV6-1 | .
CASTPNSYEQYF | TGTGCCAGCACCCCAAACTCCTACGAGCAGTACTTC | . | TRBJ2-7 | TRBV28 | once
CASSRSSGNEQYF | TGTGCCAGCAGCCGAAGTAGCGGGAACGAGCAGTACTTC | TRBD2 | TRBJ2-7 | TRBV3-1/TRBV3-2 | once
CASSYADYMNTEAFF | TGTGCCAGCAGTTACGCGGATTACATGAACACTGAAGCTTTCTTT | . | TRBJ1-1 | TRBV6-6 | .
CASSTTGLANEKLFF | TGTGCCAGCAGTACCACAGGGTTGGCTAATGAAAAACTGTTTTTT | . | TRBJ1-4 | TRBV6-6 | .
CATSSGVTEAFF | TGCGCCACCTCGTCGGGGGTCACTGAAGCTTTCTTT | . | TRBJ1-1 | TRBV10-2 | .
CAWGIGTVSNQPQHF | TGTGCCTGGGGGATTGGGACAGTCTCGAATCAGCCCCAGCATTTT | TRBD1 | TRBJ1-5 | TRBV30 | .
CASRGLRGSYEQYF | TGTGCCAGCAGAGGTCTACGGGGAAGCTACGAGCAGTACTTC | . | TRBJ2-7 | TRBV11-2 | .
CASSAAPGNTEAFF | TGTGCCAGCAGCGCGGCTCCAGGGAACACTGAAGCTTTCTTT | . | TRBJ1-1 | TRBV9 | .
CASSPGLAGGFEQFF | TGTGCCAGCAGCCCCGGACTAGCGGGGGGATTTGAGCAGTTCTTC | TRBD2 | TRBJ2-1 | TRBV3-1/TRBV3-2 | .
CASSLPRQAYYEQYF | TGTGCCAGCAGCCTTCCCCGACAGGCCTACTACGAGCAGTACTTC | . | TRBJ2-7 | TRBV5-4 | .
CASSPRHIPRGNEQFF | TGTGCCAGCAGCCCACGACATATCCCGAGGGGGAATGAGCAGTTCTTC | . | TRBJ2-1 | TRBV9 | once
CASSVQGGQYGDEQFF | TGTGCCAGCAGTGTGCAAGGTGGACAGTATGGCGATGAGCAGTTCTTC | . | TRBJ2-1 | TRBV2 | .
CASSAHATGDTEAFF | TGTGCCAGTAGTGCCCACGCGACAGGGGACACTGAAGCTTTCTTT | TRBD1 | TRBJ1-1 | TRBV19 | .
CASSLYSLAVYEQYF | TGTGCCAGCAGTTTATATTCCCTGGCGGTTTACGAGCAGTACTTC | . | TRBJ2-7 | TRBV27 | .
CASSPGLTYQETQYF | TGTGCCAGCAGCCCTGGACTAACGTACCAAGAGACCCAGTACTTC | . | TRBJ2-5 | TRBV6-2/TRBV6-3 | .
CASSLGQIPWELFF | TGTGCCAGCAGCTTAGGACAGATTCCGTGGGAGCTGTTTTTT | . | TRBJ2-2 | TRBV7-9 | .
CASSVGQNTGELFF | TGTGCCAGCAGCGTGGGACAGAACACCGGGGAGCTGTTTTTT | . | TRBJ2-2 | TRBV5-4 | .
CASSSDRVELAAFF | TGCGCCAGCAGCTCGGACAGGGTGGAATTGGCAGCTTTCTTT | TRBD1 | TRBJ1-1 | TRBV5-1 | .
CASSYSKGDRGYEQYF | TGTGCCAGCAGTTACTCGAAAGGGGACAGGGGCTACGAGCAGTACTTC | TRBD1 | TRBJ2-7 | TRBV6-6 | .
CASRPQVGYNEQFF | TGTGCCAGCCGACCTCAGGTAGGCTACAATGAGCAGTTCTTC | . | TRBJ2-1 | TRBV2 | .
CASSQAGTSGSSLQETQYF | TGTGCCAGCAGCCAAGCCGGGACTAGCGGGAGTTCTCTCCAAGAGACCCAGTACTTC | TRBD2 | TRBJ2-5 | TRBV4-2 | .
CASSHGQGIYNSPLHF | TGTGCCAGCAGCCACGGACAGGGGATATATAATTCACCCCTCCACTTT | TRBD1 | TRBJ1-6 | TRBV14 | few
CASSPHRSGGAWNEQFF | TGTGCCAGCAGTCCCCATCGGAGCGGGGGGGCCTGGAATGAGCAGTTCTTC | TRBD2 | TRBJ2-1 | TRBV6-2/TRBV6-3 | .
CAIKSTGLVRLADEQYF | TGTGCCATCAAATCGACAGGCCTCGTGCGGTTGGCCGACGAGCAGTACTTC | . | TRBJ2-7 | TRBV10-3 | once
CASSALAGGPREQYF | TGTGCCAGCAGCGCCCTAGCGGGGGGGCCTCGCGAGCAGTACTTC | TRBD2 | TRBJ2-7 | TRBV3-1/TRBV3-2 | .
CASSLNPQQGSNYGYTF | TGTGCCAGCAGCTTGAACCCCCAACAGGGATCAAACTATGGCTACACCTTC | . | TRBJ1-2 | TRBV5-4 | .
CASNTNGGNTQYF | TGTGCCAGCAACACAAACGGGGGGAATACGCAGTATTTT | TRBD2 | TRBJ2-3 | TRBV6-5 | .
CASSAGTGERVYGYTF | TGTGCCAGCAGCGCTGGGACAGGGGAAAGGGTGTATGGCTACACCTTC | TRBD1 | TRBJ1-2 | TRBV7-8 | .
CASSQDYSGGAYEQFF | TGTGCCAGCAGCCAGGACTATAGCGGGGGGGCCTATGAGCAGTTCTTC | TRBD2 | TRBJ2-1 | TRBV3-1/TRBV3-2 | .
CASSSYEAGGPTFF | TGTGCCAGCAGCTCTTACGAAGCGGGAGGGCCGACGTTCTTC | TRBD2 | TRBJ2-1 | TRBV5-8 | .
CASSYWRDRLYGYTF | TGTGCCAGCAGTTACTGGCGGGACAGATTGTATGGCTACACCTTC | TRBD1 | TRBJ1-2 | TRBV6-5 | .
CASSPGQGPAYEQYF | TGTGCCAGCAGCCCCGGACAGGGACCAGCCTACGAGCAGTACTTC | TRBD1 | TRBJ2-7 | TRBV5-4 | .
CASSDGTSGGRYNEQFF | TGTGCCAGCAGTGATGGGACTAGCGGGGGCCGTTACAATGAGCAGTTCTTC | TRBD2 | TRBJ2-1 | TRBV25-1 | .
CASSERDRGWKLFF | TGTGCCAGCAGTGAACGGGACAGGGGGTGGAAACTGTTTTTT | TRBD1 | TRBJ1-4 | TRBV2 | .
CASSIGQGDGDEQFF | TGTGCCAGTAGTATAGGACAGGGGGATGGGGATGAGCAGTTCTTC | TRBD1 | TRBJ2-1 | TRBV19 | .
CASSPPGQGGETQYF | TGTGCCAGCAGCCCACCGGGACAGGGAGGAGAGACCCAGTACTTC | TRBD1 | TRBJ2-5 | TRBV3-1/TRBV3-2 | once
CASSYGRGSETQYF | TGTGCCAGCAGTTATGGGCGGGGTAGTGAGACCCAGTACTTC | . | TRBJ2-5 | TRBV6-5 | .
CASGLGHKSGNTIYF | TGTGCTAGTGGTTTGGGACACAAGTCTGGAAACACCATATATTTT | . | TRBJ1-3 | TRBV12-5 | .
CSVGEVGDTQYF | TGCAGCGTGGGGGAGGTGGGGGATACGCAGTATTTT | . | TRBJ2-3 | TRBV29-1 | .
CASSGGPGSYEQYF | TGTGCCAGCAGTGGTGGCCCTGGCTCCTACGAGCAGTACTTC | . | TRBJ2-7 | TRBV2 | once
CASSQGGSGGTEETQYF | TGTGCCAGCAGCCAAGGAGGTAGCGGGGGAACCGAAGAGACCCAGTACTTC | TRBD2 | TRBJ2-5 | TRBV3-1/TRBV3-2 | once
CASIGRQHYEQYF | TGTGCCAGCATAGGTCGACAGCACTACGAGCAGTACTTC | . | TRBJ2-7 | TRBV2 | few
CASRWGRGNSPLHF | TGTGCCAGCAGATGGGGCAGGGGAAACTCACCCCTCCACTTT | . | TRBJ1-6 | TRBV27 | .
CASSEMVGTGSYEQYF | TGTGCCAGCAGTGAAATGGTGGGGACAGGGTCCTACGAGCAGTACTTC | TRBD1 | TRBJ2-7 | TRBV2 | .
CASSVGTSANEQFF | TGTGCCAGCAGTGTCGGGACTAGCGCCAATGAGCAGTTCTTC | TRBD2 | TRBJ2-1 | TRBV2 | .
CASSLAGGTLGEQYF | TGTGCCAGCAGCCTAGCGGGAGGGACTCTGGGGGAGCAGTACTTC | TRBD2 | TRBJ2-7 | TRBV5-8 | .
CASSAGTGVNSPLHF | TGTGCCAGCAGTGCAGGGACAGGGGTTAACTCACCCCTCCACTTT | TRBD1 | TRBJ1-6 | TRBV2 | .